This T cell receptor (beta chain) was documented in a study of shared clonotypes between healthy human individuals. Study results and limitations: Naive CD4 clonotypes overlapped across a few donors at around 4.8%.

Germline CDR1 and CDR2: SGHRS and YFSETQ. The CDR3 is 17 amino acids. Unmatched junction bases numbered 13, after V lost 4 bases and J lost 6 bases. A remark on this clone: Its antigen is as yet unknown.

Each cell subset's genomic DNA was divided evenly among several immunoSEQ plates. Sequenced by immunoSEQ multiplex PCR; TCRdb stores in-frame clones only, minus some. The data show about 1.5 million clones, with roughly 97% seen just once and over 1% held by the top ten. Sequencing was performed on naive CD4+ T cells sorted from blood. The subset denotes: CD45RA+ positively selected. The chain joins TRBV5-1 to TRBJ1-4, with TRBD1 identical over 9 bases. The sequence came from a man aged 30 to 39 in good health. The CDR3 region has the DNA TGCGCCAGCAGCCCGGGACAGGGAAGGGTAGGTGATGAAAAACTGTTTTTT. Its protein is CASSPGQGRVGDEKLFF.